Each of the 3 T cell receptor beta chains below was sequenced from the same sample in a study of blood T cells in healthy people across ages. A sample-barcoded 5' primer and a J-beta primer mix were used in a second PCR of roughly 6 to 11 cycles. A single record per CDR3 protein comes from TCRdb applying MiXCR to the 5' RACE reads. The sample includes some 900,000 distinct CDR3 sequences, under 30% of them seen just once. Specimen: blood. The receptor source for this set is a woman of 80 years or more in good health.

This clonotype was counted many times. The genes are TRBV15 and TRBJ2-5, with D uncertain. Germline V lookup: CDR1 LNHNV, CDR2 YYDKDF (reference sequence). The CDR3 totals 13 residues. Trimming took off 9 bases at V and 1 base at J, with 12 bases between the two ends. As DNA, the CDR3 is TGTGCCACAGGATACAGCGTCCAAGAGACCCAGTACTTC. Its protein product is CATGYSVQETQYF. The full variable domain, in which reference TRBV15 and TRBJ2-5 provide the parts outside the CDR3, is DAMVIQNPRYQVTQFGKPVTLSCSQTLNHNVMYWYQQKSSQAPKLLFHYYDKDFNNEADTPDNFQSRRPNTSFCFLDIRSPGLGDTAMYLCATGYSVQETQYFGPGTRLLVL.

Worth noting for this clonotype: Given a much more abundant clone one base away, this may be a read error. V is TRBV4-1 and J is TRBJ2-6; the D gene could be TRBD1 or TRBD2 (5 bases each). CDR1 MGHRA and CDR2 YSYEKL come from the germline V gene. The CDR3 length is 16 residues. The CDR3 region is CASSQEQDSGANVPTF. The DNA for the CDR3 is TGCGCCAGCAGCCAGGAACAGGACTCTGGGGCCAACGTCCCGACTTTC.

This clonotype was detected ten times or more. The CDR3 DNA reads TGCGCCAGCAGCCAGATAGGTGCAGATACGCAGTATTTT. Translating gives CASSQIGADTQYF. V usage is TRBV4-3 and J usage is TRBJ2-3; D not certain. This CDR3 is built from 13 residues. Germline CDR1 reads LGHNA; CDR2 reads YSLEER. Deletions cut 3 bases from V and 4 bases from J, with 8 bases between.